These T cell receptor beta chains were read from a single sample in a study of cytomegalovirus exposure and HLA in healthy donors. Data came from immunoSEQ multiplex PCR; TCRdb stores just in-frame clones and leaves some out. Of about 83,000 clones listed, roughly 75% were seen once; the top ten hold 4% to 5%. The material sequenced was PBMCs. Receptors were obtained from a man aged 60-69 years in good health and CMV-seronegative. Both conserved end residues are part of each CDR3. The D gene is left open where the match is weak. Rows give clone size only sometimes, using once, few, many, or a class for an expanded clone.

abundance: -; d_gene: -; v_gene: TRBV30; j_gene: TRBJ1-1; CDR3aa: CARGSQGNTEAFF; CDR3nt: TGTGCCCGAGGATCCCAAGGGAACACTGAAGCTTTCTTT
abundance: -; d_gene: -; v_gene: TRBV30; j_gene: TRBJ1-2; CDR3aa: CAWKFQVVGYTF; CDR3nt: TGTGCCTGGAAGTTTCAGGTTGTCGGCTACACCTTC
abundance: -; d_gene: TRBD1; v_gene: TRBV19; j_gene: TRBJ1-5; CDR3aa: CASSSTGGAGQPQHF; CDR3nt: TGTGCCAGTAGTTCGACAGGGGGCGCGGGGCAGCCCCAGCATTTT
abundance: -; d_gene: -; v_gene: TRBV2; j_gene: TRBJ1-1; CDR3aa: CARRESGAFF; CDR3nt: TGTGCCAGAAGGGAGAGCGGAGCTTTCTTT
abundance: few; d_gene: -; v_gene: TRBV4-1; j_gene: TRBJ1-1; CDR3aa: CASSQEGSGGTEAFF; CDR3nt: TGCGCCAGCAGCCAAGAGGGAAGCGGCGGCACTGAAGCTTTCTTT
abundance: few; d_gene: TRBD2; v_gene: TRBV10-2; j_gene: TRBJ2-1; CDR3aa: CASIGLAGDNEQFF; CDR3nt: TGCGCCAGCATTGGACTAGCGGGGGACAATGAGCAGTTCTTC
abundance: -; d_gene: TRBD1; v_gene: TRBV2; j_gene: TRBJ2-7; CDR3aa: CATGQVGSYEQYF; CDR3nt: TGTGCCACAGGACAGGTAGGCTCCTACGAGCAGTACTTC
abundance: -; d_gene: -; v_gene: TRBV21-1; j_gene: TRBJ2-7; CDR3aa: CATPAGGAYEQYF; CDR3nt: TGTGCCACTCCGGCTGGGGGGGCCTACGAGCAGTACTTC
abundance: -; d_gene: -; v_gene: TRBV7-6; j_gene: TRBJ2-3; CDR3aa: CASRNGDTQYF; CDR3nt: TGTGCCAGCAGGAACGGAGATACGCAGTATTTT
abundance: -; d_gene: TRBD1; v_gene: TRBV2; j_gene: TRBJ2-5; CDR3aa: CASSSGSGQKETQYF; CDR3nt: TGTGCCAGCAGCTCAGGGTCGGGACAGAAAGAGACCCAGTACTTC
abundance: -; d_gene: -; v_gene: TRBV2; j_gene: TRBJ2-1; CDR3aa: CASSALSYNEQFF; CDR3nt: TGTGCCAGCAGTGCCCTGTCCTACAATGAGCAGTTCTTC
abundance: -; d_gene: TRBD1; v_gene: TRBV9; j_gene: TRBJ1-2; CDR3aa: CASSVGTGGIVSYTF; CDR3nt: TGTGCCAGCAGCGTGGGGACAGGGGGCATTGTAAGCTACACCTTC
abundance: -; d_gene: -; v_gene: TRBV2; j_gene: TRBJ2-1; CDR3aa: CASRGDTHNEQFF; CDR3nt: TGTGCCAGCAGGGGGGACACCCACAATGAGCAGTTCTTC
abundance: -; d_gene: TRBD2; v_gene: TRBV10-3; j_gene: TRBJ2-1; CDR3aa: CAISDGSGGGYNEQFF; CDR3nt: TGTGCCATCAGTGATGGCAGTGGGGGGGGTTACAATGAGCAGTTCTTC
abundance: -; d_gene: -; v_gene: TRBV6-6; j_gene: TRBJ1-3; CDR3aa: CASSGGLSGNTIYF; CDR3nt: TGTGCCAGCAGTGGCGGGCTCTCTGGAAACACCATATATTTT
abundance: few; d_gene: -; v_gene: TRBV6-5; j_gene: TRBJ1-6; CDR3aa: CASSRTALGSPLHF; CDR3nt: TGTGCCAGCAGCAGGACTGCTCTCGGGTCACCCCTCCACTTT
abundance: -; d_gene: TRBD1; v_gene: TRBV10-3; j_gene: TRBJ1-5; CDR3aa: CATSQGARNQPQHF; CDR3nt: TGTGCCACCTCTCAGGGGGCGCGCAATCAGCCCCAGCATTTT
abundance: -; d_gene: -; v_gene: TRBV7-2; j_gene: TRBJ2-7; CDR3aa: CASSRSYLGLAYNEQYF; CDR3nt: TGTGCCAGCAGCCGCTCCTACTTGGGACTGGCCTACAACGAGCAGTACTTC
abundance: -; d_gene: TRBD1; v_gene: TRBV30; j_gene: TRBJ1-4; CDR3aa: CAWSVSGTGGRGEKLFF; CDR3nt: TGTGCCTGGAGTGTATCCGGGACAGGGGGCCGCGGTGAAAAACTGTTTTTT
abundance: -; d_gene: -; v_gene: TRBV27; j_gene: TRBJ1-2; CDR3aa: CASRYRGVGYGYTF; CDR3nt: TGTGCCAGCAGATACCGGGGAGTTGGGTATGGCTACACCTTC
abundance: -; d_gene: -; v_gene: TRBV5-1; j_gene: TRBJ1-1; CDR3aa: CASIGVNTEAFF; CDR3nt: TGCGCCAGCATAGGGGTGAACACTGAAGCTTTCTTT
abundance: once; d_gene: -; v_gene: TRBV9; j_gene: TRBJ2-1; CDR3aa: CASSPGQNSYNEQFF; CDR3nt: TGTGCCAGCAGCCCAGGACAGAACTCCTACAATGAGCAGTTCTTC
abundance: -; d_gene: TRBD1; v_gene: TRBV29-1; j_gene: TRBJ1-6; CDR3aa: CSVGTGGRDSPLHF; CDR3nt: TGCAGCGTTGGTACAGGGGGTCGTGATTCACCCCTCCACTTT
abundance: -; d_gene: TRBD2; v_gene: TRBV9; j_gene: TRBJ2-1; CDR3aa: CASSVSGGAHNEQFF; CDR3nt: TGTGCCAGCAGCGTGTCGGGGGGGGCGCACAATGAGCAGTTCTTC
abundance: -; d_gene: -; v_gene: TRBV2; j_gene: TRBJ2-7; CDR3aa: CASRGGALVSYEQYF; CDR3nt: TGTGCCAGCAGGGGGGGGGCCCTTGTTTCCTACGAGCAGTACTTC
abundance: -; d_gene: -; v_gene: TRBV6-1; j_gene: TRBJ2-7; CDR3aa: CASRRDTSSYEQYF; CDR3nt: TGTGCCAGCAGGAGGGACACGAGCTCCTACGAGCAGTACTTC
abundance: -; d_gene: TRBD1; v_gene: TRBV6-5; j_gene: TRBJ1-1; CDR3aa: CASSYLTGGEAFF; CDR3nt: TGTGCCAGCAGTTACTTAACAGGGGGGGAAGCTTTCTTT
abundance: -; d_gene: TRBD1; v_gene: TRBV5-6; j_gene: TRBJ1-4; CDR3aa: CASSLVTGVREKLFF; CDR3nt: TGTGCCAGCAGCTTGGTGACAGGGGTACGTGAAAAACTGTTTTTT
abundance: -; d_gene: -; v_gene: TRBV11-3; j_gene: TRBJ2-1; CDR3aa: CASSLGGIGGYNEQFF; CDR3nt: TGTGCCAGCAGCTTAGGGGGAATAGGGGGTTACAATGAGCAGTTCTTC
abundance: few; d_gene: TRBD1; v_gene: TRBV5-6; j_gene: TRBJ2-7; CDR3aa: CASSATGTGDKKYF; CDR3nt: TGTGCCAGCAGCGCCACCGGGACAGGCGACAAAAAGTACTTC
abundance: -; d_gene: -; v_gene: TRBV2; j_gene: TRBJ1-1; CDR3aa: CASSWGNYRAEAFF; CDR3nt: TGTGCCAGCAGCTGGGGAAACTACAGGGCTGAAGCTTTCTTT
abundance: -; d_gene: -; v_gene: TRBV30; j_gene: TRBJ1-4; CDR3aa: CAWRGNEKLFF; CDR3nt: TGTGCCTGGAGGGGCAATGAAAAACTGTTTTTT
abundance: once; d_gene: -; v_gene: TRBV12-1; j_gene: TRBJ2-7; CDR3aa: CASSLEGGSDEQYF; CDR3nt: TGTGCCAGCAGCCTAGAGGGGGGGTCCGACGAGCAGTACTTC
abundance: few; d_gene: -; v_gene: TRBV4-1; j_gene: TRBJ1-1; CDR3aa: CASSQSGFGDTEAFF; CDR3nt: TGCGCCAGCAGCCAAAGCGGTTTCGGGGACACTGAAGCTTTCTTT
abundance: -; d_gene: TRBD1; v_gene: TRBV6-5; j_gene: TRBJ1-2; CDR3aa: CASSYTGQYYYGYTF; CDR3nt: TGTGCCAGCAGTTACACGGGACAGTATTACTATGGCTACACCTTC